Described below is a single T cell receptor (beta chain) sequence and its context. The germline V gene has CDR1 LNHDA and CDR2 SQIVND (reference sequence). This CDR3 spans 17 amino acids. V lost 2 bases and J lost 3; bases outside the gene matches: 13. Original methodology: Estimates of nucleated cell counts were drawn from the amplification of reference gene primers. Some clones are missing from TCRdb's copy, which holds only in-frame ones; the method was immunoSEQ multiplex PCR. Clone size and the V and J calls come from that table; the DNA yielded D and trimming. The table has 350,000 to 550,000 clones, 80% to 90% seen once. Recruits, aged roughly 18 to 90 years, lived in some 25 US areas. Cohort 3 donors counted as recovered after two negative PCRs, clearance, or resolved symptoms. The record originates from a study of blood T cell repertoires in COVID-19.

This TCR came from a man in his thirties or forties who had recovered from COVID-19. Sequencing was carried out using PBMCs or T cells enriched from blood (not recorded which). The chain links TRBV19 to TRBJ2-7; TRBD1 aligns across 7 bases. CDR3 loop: CASSIFPGRGPGYEQYF. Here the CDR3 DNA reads TGTGCCAGTAGTATATTCCCAGGAAGGGGGCCAGGCTACGAGCAGTACTTC.